In its sample, the clone carrying this TCR beta chain was seen many times. No antigen is known for it. From the 5' RACE reads, TCRdb called clonotypes with MiXCR, one entry per CDR3 protein. The sample lists 90,000 to 100,000 distinct CDR3 sequences, about 7.7% seen once, with 8.5% to 10% in the top ten. Deletions cut 3 bases from V and 0 bases from J, with 9 bases between. This CDR3 is 15 amino acids long. This entry is derived from a study of CD8 T cells in ankylosing spondylitis. Study results and caveats: Reportedly, matched ankylosing spondylitis synovial fluid was significantly enriched for disease-linked clones.

The sequence was collected from a male donor with ankylosing spondylitis or in good health (not recorded which). Source material: blood, either unsorted or a sorted T cell fraction (not recorded which). The genes are TRBV12-3 or TRBV12-4 and TRBJ1-3; D possibly corresponds to TRBD1 (6 bases). The CDR3: CASSFQGSSGNTIYF. CDR3 bases: TGTGCCAGCAGTTTCCAGGGGAGCTCTGGAAACACCATATATTTT.